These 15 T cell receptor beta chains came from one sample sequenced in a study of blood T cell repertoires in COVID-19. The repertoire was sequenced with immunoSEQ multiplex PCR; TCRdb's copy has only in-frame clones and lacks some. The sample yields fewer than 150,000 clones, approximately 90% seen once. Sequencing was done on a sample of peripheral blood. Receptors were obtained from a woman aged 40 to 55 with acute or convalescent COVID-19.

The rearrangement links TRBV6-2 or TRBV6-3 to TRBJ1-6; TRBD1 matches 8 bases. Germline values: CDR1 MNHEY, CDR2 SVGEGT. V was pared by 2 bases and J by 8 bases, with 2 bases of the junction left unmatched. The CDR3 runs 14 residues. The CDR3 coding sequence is TGTGCCAGCAGTTACACGGACAGGGATTCACCCCTCCACTTT. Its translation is CASSYTDRDSPLHF.

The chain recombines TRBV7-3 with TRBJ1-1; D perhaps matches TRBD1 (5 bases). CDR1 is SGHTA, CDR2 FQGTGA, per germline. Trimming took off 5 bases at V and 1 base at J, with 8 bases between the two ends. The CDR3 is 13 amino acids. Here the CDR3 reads CASSPGQNTEAFF. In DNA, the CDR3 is TGTGCCAGCAGCCCCGGACAGAACACTGAAGCTTTCTTT.

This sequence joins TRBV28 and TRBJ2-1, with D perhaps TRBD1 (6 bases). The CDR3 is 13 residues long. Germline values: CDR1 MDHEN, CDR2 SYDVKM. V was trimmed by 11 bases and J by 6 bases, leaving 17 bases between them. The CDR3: CAAQGFVSNEQFF. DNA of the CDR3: TGTGCCGCACAGGGTTTCGTAAGCAATGAGCAGTTCTTC.

The CDR3 spells CASSQAWTANYEQYF. The CDR3 nucleotides read TGCGCCAGCAGCCAAGCTTGGACAGCCAACTACGAGCAGTACTTC. V usage is TRBV4-1 and J usage is TRBJ2-7; D perhaps matches TRBD1 (6 bases). The germline V gene encodes CDR1 MGHRA and CDR2 YSYEKL. V gave up 1 base and J gave up 3 bases, with 13 bases separating them. The CDR3 consists of 15 residues.

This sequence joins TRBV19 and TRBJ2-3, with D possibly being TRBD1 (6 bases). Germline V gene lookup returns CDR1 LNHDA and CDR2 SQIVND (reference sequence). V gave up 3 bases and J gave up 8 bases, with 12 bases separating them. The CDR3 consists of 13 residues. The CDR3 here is CASSIQGSGTQYF. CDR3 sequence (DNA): TGTGCCAGTAGTATCCAGGGGTCAGGTACGCAGTATTTT.

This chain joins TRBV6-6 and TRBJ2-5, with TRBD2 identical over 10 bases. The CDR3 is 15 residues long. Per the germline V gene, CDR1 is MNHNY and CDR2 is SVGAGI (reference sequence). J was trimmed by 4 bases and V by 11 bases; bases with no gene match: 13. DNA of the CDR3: TGTGCCGTCAGCCCCAGCGGGGGGGCCGGAGAGACCCAGTACTTC. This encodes CAVSPSGGAGETQYF.

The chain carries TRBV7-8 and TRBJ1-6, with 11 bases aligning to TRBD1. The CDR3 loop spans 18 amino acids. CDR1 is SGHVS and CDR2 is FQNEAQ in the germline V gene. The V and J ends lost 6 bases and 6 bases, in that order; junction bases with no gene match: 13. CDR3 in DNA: TGTGCCAGCAGGAAGGTGCACGGGACAGGGGGTTTTAATTCACCCCTCCACTTT. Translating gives CASRKVHGTGGFNSPLHF.

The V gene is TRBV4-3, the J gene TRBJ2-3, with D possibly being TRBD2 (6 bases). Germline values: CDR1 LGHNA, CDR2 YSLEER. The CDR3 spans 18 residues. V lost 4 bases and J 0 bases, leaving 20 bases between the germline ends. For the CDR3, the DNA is TGCGCCAGCAGCCGAGATCCGGGACTTTCTTTTAGCACAGATACGCAGTATTTT. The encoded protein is CASSRDPGLSFSTDTQYF.

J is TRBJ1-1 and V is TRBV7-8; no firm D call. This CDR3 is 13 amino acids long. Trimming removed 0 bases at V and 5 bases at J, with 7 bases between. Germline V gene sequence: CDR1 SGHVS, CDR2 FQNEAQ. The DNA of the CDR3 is TGTGCCAGCAGCTTAGCGATTCGGACTGAAGCTTTCTTT. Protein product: CASSLAIRTEAFF.

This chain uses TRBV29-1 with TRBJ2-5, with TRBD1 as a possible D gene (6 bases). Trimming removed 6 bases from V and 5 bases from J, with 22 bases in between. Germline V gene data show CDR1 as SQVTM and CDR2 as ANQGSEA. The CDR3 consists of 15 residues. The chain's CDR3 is CSVGRIATQGETQYF. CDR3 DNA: TGCAGCGTCGGACGGATTGCCACCCAGGGGGAGACCCAGTACTTC.

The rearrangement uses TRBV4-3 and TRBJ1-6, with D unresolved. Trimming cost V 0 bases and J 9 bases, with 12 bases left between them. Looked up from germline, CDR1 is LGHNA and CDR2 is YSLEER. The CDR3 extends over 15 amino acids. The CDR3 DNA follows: TGCGCCAGCAGCCAAGAACCGGGATCAGCTTCACCCCTCCACTTT. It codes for CASSQEPGSASPLHF.

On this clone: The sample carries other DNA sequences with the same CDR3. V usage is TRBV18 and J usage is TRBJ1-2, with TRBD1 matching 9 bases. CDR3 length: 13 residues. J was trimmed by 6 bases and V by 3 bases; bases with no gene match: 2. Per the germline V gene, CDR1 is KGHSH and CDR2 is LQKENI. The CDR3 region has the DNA TGTGCCAGCTCACCCGGGACAGGGAATGGCTACACCTTC. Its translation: CASSPGTGNGYTF.

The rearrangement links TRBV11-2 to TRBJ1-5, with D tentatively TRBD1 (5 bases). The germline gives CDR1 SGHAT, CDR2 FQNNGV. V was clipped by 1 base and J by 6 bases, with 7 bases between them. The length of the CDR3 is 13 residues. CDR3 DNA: TGTGCCAGCAGCTTAGCCCAGGGTCAGCCCCAGCATTTT. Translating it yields CASSLAQGQPQHF.

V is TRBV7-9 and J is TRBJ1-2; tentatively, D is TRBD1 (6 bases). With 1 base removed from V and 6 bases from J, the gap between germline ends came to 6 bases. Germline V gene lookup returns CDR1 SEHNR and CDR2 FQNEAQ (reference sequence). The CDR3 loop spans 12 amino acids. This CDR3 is CASSLDRDGYTF. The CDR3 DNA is TGTGCCAGCAGCTTAGACAGGGATGGCTACACCTTC.

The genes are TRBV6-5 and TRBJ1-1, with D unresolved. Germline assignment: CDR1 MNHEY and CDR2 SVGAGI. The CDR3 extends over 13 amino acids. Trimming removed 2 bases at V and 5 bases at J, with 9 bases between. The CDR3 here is CASSYGSRTEAFF. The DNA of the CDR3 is TGTGCCAGCAGTTACGGGAGTCGGACTGAAGCTTTCTTT.